The rows below give T cell receptor beta chains drawn from one sample of a study of identical twins. TCRdb processed the 5' RACE reads anew with MiXCR; each CDR3 protein has one entry. The repertoire consists of hundreds of thousands of distinct CDR3 sequences, with approximately 8.5% occurring once and the leading ten covering 2% to 2.5%. These data are also associated with another study on yellow fever vaccine responses in identical twins.

The specimen sequenced was memory (CD45RO+) T cells sorted from blood. These receptors all stem from a woman under 30 in good health. CDR3s include the opening cysteine and the closing phenylalanine or tryptophan. D genes are given only for firm matches. For some rows the clone size is stated as once, few or many, or as a class when expanded; others skip it.

D,length,V,size,J,CDR3,DNA
TRBD2,16,TRBV3-1,-,TRBJ2-1,CASTLAGARSYNEQFF,TGTGCCAGCACGCTAGCGGGAGCCCGCTCCTACAATGAGCAGTTCTTC
TRBD2,15,TRBV4-2,few,TRBJ2-1,CASSPGLAHFNEQFF,TGTGCCAGCAGCCCCGGACTAGCGCACTTCAATGAGCAGTTCTTC
TRBD1,13,TRBV10-3,few,TRBJ1-4,CATRQGTNEKLFF,TGTGCCACGAGACAGGGGACTAATGAAAAACTGTTTTTT
-,14,TRBV7-9,many,TRBJ2-3,CASSLGPGTDTQYF,TGTGCCAGCAGCTTAGGTCCGGGAACAGATACGCAGTATTTT
TRBD2,15,TRBV20-1,few,TRBJ2-5,CSARAPSRGTETQYF,TGCAGTGCTAGAGCCCCATCGCGGGGGACAGAGACCCAGTACTTC
TRBD1,17,TRBV6-1,few,TRBJ1-6,CASRRTGTGFTNSPLHF,TGTGCCAGCAGGCGTACCGGGACAGGGTTTACGAATTCACCCCTCCACTTT
-,17,TRBV7-9,-,TRBJ2-5,CASSLRFGSGPQETQYF,TGTGCCAGCAGCTTAAGGTTTGGTAGCGGCCCCCAAGAGACCCAGTACTTC
TRBD2,16,TRBV15,many,TRBJ2-1,CATSRDGAGARNEQFF,TGTGCCACCAGCAGAGATGGAGCGGGAGCTCGGAATGAGCAGTTCTTC
-,16,TRBV9,few,TRBJ2-3,CASSVAALAGTDTQYF,TGTGCCAGCAGCGTAGCGGCTCTAGCTGGCACAGATACGCAGTATTTT
-,15,TRBV12-3/TRBV12-4,many,TRBJ2-3,CASSPTGTHTDTQYF,TGTGCCAGCAGCCCTACCGGGACCCACACAGATACGCAGTATTTT
-,18,TRBV7-7,many,TRBJ2-1,CASSPQSPWSFSYNEQFF,TGTGCCAGCAGCCCTCAGTCCCCCTGGTCCTTCTCCTACAATGAGCAGTTCTTC
TRBD2,16,TRBV24-1,many,TRBJ2-1,CATSDDGGSSYNEQFF,TGTGCCACCAGTGATGATGGCGGGAGCTCCTACAATGAGCAGTTCTTC
-,15,TRBV7-6,few,TRBJ2-1,CASSFMSGTNNEQFF,TGTGCCAGCAGCTTTATGTCGGGAACAAACAATGAGCAGTTCTTC
TRBD2,17,TRBV11-2,many,TRBJ2-2,CASSPAGLAQNTGELFF,TGTGCCAGCAGCCCGGCGGGACTAGCACAAAACACCGGGGAGCTGTTTTTT
-,13,TRBV6-4,many,TRBJ2-2,CASSDHSPGELFF,TGTGCCAGCAGTGACCACAGTCCCGGGGAGCTGTTTTTT
TRBD2,19,TRBV27,many,TRBJ2-3,CASSLRPGTSFASTDTQYF,TGTGCCAGCAGTTTACGTCCCGGGACTAGCTTCGCTAGCACAGATACGCAGTATTTT
TRBD1,18,TRBV28,-,TRBJ2-7,CASSFRTGGDRGPYEQYF,TGTGCCAGCAGTTTCCGGACAGGGGGCGACCGGGGCCCCTACGAGCAGTACTTC
-,15,TRBV5-4,few,TRBJ1-5,CASSPGLGSDQPQHF,TGTGCCAGCAGCCCCGGGTTGGGGTCGGATCAGCCCCAGCATTTT
-,14,TRBV12-3/TRBV12-4,many,TRBJ1-1,CASSFDRLNTEAFF,TGTGCCAGCAGTTTCGACAGGTTGAACACTGAAGCTTTCTTT
-,14,TRBV4-2,many,TRBJ2-5,CASSQEIGLETQYF,TGTGCCAGCAGCCAAGAGATAGGGTTGGAGACCCAGTACTTC
TRBD2,16,TRBV7-3,-,TRBJ2-1,CASSGDLAGGNNEQFF,TGTGCCAGCAGCGGGGATCTAGCGGGAGGGAACAATGAGCAGTTCTTC
TRBD1,16,TRBV20-1,many,TRBJ2-1,CSARDVGRQGAAVQFF,TGCAGTGCTAGAGACGTAGGACGACAGGGGGCAGCGGTGCAGTTCTTC
-,15,TRBV2,-,TRBJ1-5,CASSELTAYNQPQHF,TGTGCCAGCAGTGAACTGACTGCATACAATCAGCCCCAGCATTTT
TRBD1,14,TRBV12-3/TRBV12-4,-,TRBJ1-5,CASSLRGPNQPRHF,TGTGCCAGCAGTTTAAGGGGGCCAAATCAGCCCCGGCATTTT
-,13,TRBV4-1,few,TRBJ2-1,CASSQGTRNEQFF,TGCGCCAGCAGCCAAGGGACACGGAATGAGCAGTTCTTC
-,15,TRBV6-2/TRBV6-3,many,TRBJ1-4,CASRSLGQITEKLFF,TGTGCCAGCAGATCCCTCGGACAGATAACTGAAAAACTGTTTTTT